Following are 14 T cell receptor beta chains from one sample sequenced in a study of spatial heterogeneity in lung cancer. TCRdb reprocessed the 5' RACE reads via MiXCR and lists one record per CDR3 protein. The sample yields over 50,000 distinct CDR3 sequences, roughly 6.6% seen once. Described time point: sample taken at primary tumor resection. Material: PBMCs, obtained at surgery. These receptors were taken from a female donor with early-stage non-small cell lung cancer.

The V call is TRBV18, the J call TRBJ2-2; D uncertain. The V end was cut by 3 bases, the J end by 5 bases, with 16 bases between. The CDR3 loop spans 16 amino acids. Germline V gene sequence: CDR1 KGHSH, CDR2 LQKENI. The CDR3 loop is CASSPMARPETGELFF. In DNA, the CDR3 is TGTGCCAGCTCACCGATGGCGAGACCCGAGACCGGGGAGCTGTTTTTT.

This chain links TRBV12-3 or TRBV12-4 with TRBJ2-1, with a weak D call TRBD1 (5 bases). The V and J ends lost 5 bases and 3 bases respectively, with 8 bases between them. This CDR3 region has 13 residues. The DNA for the CDR3 is TGTGCCAGCAGTACCGACAGCTACAATGAGCAGTTCTTC. Protein sequence: CASSTDSYNEQFF.

This clonotype was seen repeatedly, ten times or more. The genes are TRBV20-1 and TRBJ1-1; a possible D gene is TRBD1 (5 bases). The CDR3 covers 14 residues. Germline CDR1 reads DFQATT; CDR2 reads SNEGSKA (reference sequence). Between the trimmed V and J ends, which lost 0 bases and 4 bases, there was a span of 12 bases. In nucleotides, the CDR3 is TGCAGTGCTAGAGATGGGGGACCCGGCACTGAAGCTTTCTTT. Encoded protein: CSARDGGPGTEAFF.

This clonotype was counted many times. The genes are TRBV7-9 and TRBJ1-4, with D unclear. The CDR3 covers 11 residues. Trimming took 5 bases from V and 13 from J, leaving 11 bases between them. Germline V gene sequence: CDR1 SEHNR, CDR2 FQNEAQ (reference sequence). The CDR3 DNA is TGTGCCAGCAGCCGGGTGGCGGGACTGTTTTTT. Its protein product is CASSRVAGLFF.

The genes are TRBV20-1 and TRBJ2-4; 10 bases are a match to TRBD2. J lost 7 bases, V lost 4 bases, and 7 bases had no gene match. From germline, CDR1 is DFQATT and CDR2 SNEGSKA (reference sequence). The CDR3 consists of 14 residues. The CDR3 sequence: CSATPLAGVNIQYF. The CDR3 DNA reads TGCAGTGCTACACCTCTAGCGGGAGTCAACATTCAGTACTTC.

This clonotype appeared many times. This rearrangement joins TRBV14 to TRBJ2-5; possible D gene TRBD2, 6 bases. The CDR3 is 15 residues long. The germline gives CDR1 SGHDN, CDR2 FVKESK. Trimming left V 5 bases short and J 2 bases short, with 15 bases between. The CDR3 nucleotides read TGTGCCAGCAGCTTCTATCGGGGGAGGCAAGAGACCCAGTACTTC. Residues: CASSFYRGRQETQYF.

This clonotype was seen many times. V and J are TRBV19 and TRBJ1-2, with D unclear. V was shortened by 6 bases and J by 3 bases, with 8 bases between the two germline ends. Germline assignment: CDR1 LNHDA and CDR2 SQIVND (reference sequence). CDR3 length equals 12 residues. In nucleotides, the CDR3 is TGTGCCAGTAGCTTCGTGGACTATGGCTACACCTTC. The encoded protein is CASSFVDYGYTF.

This clonotype was counted ten times or more. The genes are TRBV4-1 and TRBJ2-5, with D unresolved. The CDR3 sequence is 14 residues long. Germline lookup yields CDR1 MGHRA and CDR2 YSYEKL. V gave up 0 bases and J gave up 1 base, with 6 bases separating them. The CDR3 reads CASSQDTTQETQYF. The CDR3 coding sequence is TGCGCCAGCAGCCAAGATACTACCCAAGAGACCCAGTACTTC.

The chain couples TRBV5-1 to TRBJ2-2; no clear D gene. Germline CDR1 is SGHRS and CDR2 is YFSETQ. The CDR3 contains 14 residues. Between the trimmed V and J ends, which lost 2 bases and 2 bases, there was a span of 7 bases. The CDR3 DNA follows: TGCGCCAGCAGCTTAACAGTTAACACCGGGGAGCTGTTTTTT. This codes for CASSLTVNTGELFF.

This clonotype was detected a few times. The V and J genes are TRBV6-5 and TRBJ2-1; a weak D match, TRBD2 (6 bases). CDR1 and CDR2 (germline): MNHEY, SVGAGI. The CDR3 runs 14 residues. V gave up 5 bases and J gave up 7 bases, with 15 bases separating them. The CDR3 nucleotides are TGTGCCAGCAGTAAGGGACGCAGCGGGAATGAGCAGTTCTTC. Protein product: CASSKGRSGNEQFF.

This clonotype was recorded many times. The J gene is TRBJ2-4, the V gene TRBV20-1; unclear D gene. This CDR3 has 14 residues. Germline-derived CDR1 and CDR2 are DFQATT and SNEGSKA (reference sequence). Trimming removed 0 bases at V and 0 bases at J, with 6 bases between. CDR3 sequence reads: CSARDPLAKNIQYF. CDR3 coding DNA: TGCAGTGCTAGAGATCCCTTAGCCAAAAACATTCAGTACTTC.

This clonotype was detected only a few times. CDR3 sequence (DNA): TGTGCCAGCAGCCCCCCCTCCGGGGGAGGGGAGACCCAGTACTTC. As protein: CASSPPSGGGETQYF. The chain recombines TRBV27 with TRBJ2-5; 7 bases are shared with TRBD2. Per germline, CDR1 MNHEY and CDR2 SMNVEV (reference sequence). CDR3 size: 15 residues. The V segment lost 6 bases and the J segment 5 bases; nucleotides outside the gene matches: 12.

This chain links TRBV7-9 with TRBJ2-5; 8 nucleotides match TRBD1. J was trimmed by 5 bases and V by 5 bases; bases with no gene match: 4. From germline, CDR1 is SEHNR and CDR2 FQNEAQ (reference sequence). CDR3 length: 13 amino acids. Here the CDR3 reads CASSLTGDETQYF. CDR3 nucleotide sequence: TGTGCCAGCAGCCTGACAGGGGATGAGACCCAGTACTTC.

This clonotype was detected ten times or more. In DNA form, the CDR3 reads TGTGCCAGCAGCTTCAGTGGGGCTGAGCAGTTCTTC. Protein sequence: CASSFSGAEQFF. The chain uses TRBV6-1 and TRBJ2-1; D may be TRBD1 (5 bases). Per germline, CDR1 MNHNS and CDR2 SASEGT. Trimming removed 6 bases at V and 9 bases at J, with 12 bases between. This CDR3 has 12 amino acids.